The clone carrying this TCR beta chain came up once. The antigen remains undetermined. Those who donated were healthy HIV-negative adults, with no recent acute infections or vaccinations reported. The data belong to a study of shared clonotypes between healthy human individuals. General study results and limits: Generation probability values for non-shared clonotypes were lower than those for clonotypes shared by all four donors.

TCRdb keeps only in-frame clones here, not all; method: immunoSEQ multiplex PCR. The profile shows some 360,000 clones, 70% to 75% of them singletons. This CDR3 has 14 amino acids. The V gene lost 0 bases and the J gene lost 0 bases, with 6 bases spanning the gap. From germline, CDR1 is PRHDT and CDR2 FYEKMQ (reference sequence). This TCR came from a man aged 25 to 40 in good health. The chain employs TRBV13 and TRBJ2-7; D uncertain. Sequencing input: memory CD4+ T cells sorted from blood. Specified subset: CD45RA-negative fraction. Here the CDR3 reads CASSLGNPSYEQYF. The CDR3 DNA follows: TGTGCCAGCAGCTTAGGAAACCCCTCCTACGAGCAGTACTTC.